This entry describes one T cell receptor (beta chain). The antigen is not known. The data stem from a study of shared clonotypes between healthy human individuals. Study overall: Ranging from 18 to 49 in age, donors were two women and three men.

PCR replicates performed on unsorted PBMC used 300 ng DNA, 28,000 or so T cell genomes. Per the study methods: In the immunoSEQ data, sequences were junction-only and lacked quality scores, so filtering differed. The assay was immunoSEQ multiplex PCR, and TCRdb's table has in-frame clones only and misses some. V and J calls and clone size are those listed in that table; D and trimming were worked out from the DNA. The top ten clones hold roughly 13% of a sample with roughly 500,000 clones, 75% to 85% of them seen once. Study results and limitations: Read depth was anticipated to influence clonotype sharing among donors.

The CDR3 extends over 14 amino acids. J gave up 6 bases and V 7 bases, and 8 bases lay outside the gene matches. The V gene's germline CDR1 is SGHNT and CDR2 YENEEA. This TCR was sampled from a woman in her 40s in good health. Some clones in this sample may be carry-over from other donors' samples. Sequencing was performed on PBMCs. This chain uses TRBV11-3 with TRBJ2-2; TRBD1 aligns across 7 bases. The CDR3 DNA reads as TGTGCCAGCACCTGGGACAGTCAGTCCGGGGAGCTGTTTTTT. It specifies CASTWDSQSGELFF.